The 3 T cell receptor beta chains reported below all come from one sample, sequenced in a study of glioma-infiltrating T cells after dendritic cell vaccination. The assay was immunoSEQ multiplex PCR, and TCRdb's table has in-frame clones only and misses some. The repertoire holds approximately 64,000 clones, with approximately 85% as singletons. Source: blood, taken before dendritic cell vaccination. These TCRs come from a human donor with glioblastoma.

This chain uses TRBV5-1 with TRBJ2-5, with 12 bases identical to TRBD2. Germline-derived CDR1 and CDR2 are SGHRS and YFSETQ. This CDR3 is built from 15 residues. The V segment lost 4 bases and the J segment 4 bases; nucleotides outside the gene matches: 5. CDR3 bases: TGCGCCAGCAGCCCCCAGGGACTAGCGGGAGAGACCCAGTACTTC. Protein: CASSPQGLAGETQYF.

For the CDR3, the DNA is TGTGCCAGCAGCTTATTACAGGGGAACACTGAAGCTTTCTTT. Its translation: CASSLLQGNTEAFF. This chain uses TRBV7-9 with TRBJ1-1, with D possibly being TRBD1 (6 bases). Between the trimmed V and J ends, which lost 2 bases and 1 base, there was a span of 8 bases. The germline V gene encodes CDR1 SEHNR and CDR2 FQNEAQ (reference sequence). The CDR3 length is 14 residues. Full variable domain (outside the CDR3, taken from reference TRBV7-9 and TRBJ1-1): DTGVSQNPRHKITKRGQNVTFRCDPISEHNRLYWYRQTLGQGPEFLTYFQNEAQLEKSRLLSDRFSAERPKGSFSTLEIQRTEQGDSAMYLCASSLLQGNTEAFFGQGTRLTVV.

This clone was counted a few times. The rearrangement links TRBV13 to TRBJ2-2, with D perhaps matching TRBD1 (5 bases). The germline V and J ends were trimmed by 2 bases and 1 base, with 11 bases remaining between them. Germline V gives CDR1 PRHDT, CDR2 FYEKMQ (reference sequence). The CDR3 consists of 16 residues. This CDR3 is CASSLSAGLNTGELFF. DNA for the CDR3: TGTGCCAGCAGCTTATCGGCAGGGCTGAACACCGGGGAGCTGTTTTTT.